This T cell receptor (beta chain) was captured in a study of cytomegalovirus exposure and HLA in healthy donors. Vbeta (60) and Jbeta (13) primers were used in the PCR. The repertoire was sequenced with immunoSEQ multiplex PCR; TCRdb's copy has only in-frame clones and lacks some. The sample has 45,000 to 75,000 clones, about 70% seen once. This CDR3 is 13 amino acids long. CDR1 ENHRY and CDR2 SYGVKD come from the germline V gene. V shed 5 bases and J 4 bases; nucleotides not matched to a gene: 4. The V gene is TRBV10-3, the J gene TRBJ2-5; 7 bases agree with TRBD2. The sequenced sample consisted of PBMCs. The sequence derives from an older woman in good health and CMV-seropositive. CDR3 protein: CAISSTGGETQYF. CDR3 sequence (DNA): TGTGCCATCAGTTCCACGGGGGGAGAGACCCAGTACTTC.